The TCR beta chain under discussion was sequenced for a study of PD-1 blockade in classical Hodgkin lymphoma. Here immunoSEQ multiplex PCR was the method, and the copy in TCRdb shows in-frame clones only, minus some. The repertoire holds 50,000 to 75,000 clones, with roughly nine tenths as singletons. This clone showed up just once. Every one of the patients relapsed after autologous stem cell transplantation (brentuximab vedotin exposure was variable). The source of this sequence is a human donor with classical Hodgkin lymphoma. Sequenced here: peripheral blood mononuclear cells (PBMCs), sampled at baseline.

The CDR3 DNA follows: TGTGCCAGCAGCCGGGACAGGGAAACCGAGCAGTACTTC. This gives the protein CASSRDRETEQYF. J is TRBJ2-7 and V is TRBV6-1; 9 bases agree with TRBD1. The CDR3 has 13 amino acids. CDR1 and CDR2 from the germline V gene are MNHNS and SASEGT. Trimming cost V 6 bases and J 6 bases; bases outside gene matches: 6.